These 31 T cell receptor beta chains were all obtained from the same sample, sequenced in a study of spatial heterogeneity in lung cancer. Time point specified: blood at routine non-recurrence follow-up after resection. TCRdb passed the 5' RACE reads through MiXCR, listing each CDR3 protein once. Of 25,000 to 35,000 distinct CDR3 sequences in the sample, about 10% were seen once. The sample was PBMCs, taken at follow-up. The receptors were gathered from a female donor with early-stage non-small cell lung cancer.

The rearrangement joins TRBV29-1 to TRBJ1-1, with 9 bases matching TRBD1. This CDR3 is built from 15 residues. Germline V lookup: CDR1 SQVTM, CDR2 ANQGSEA. V gave up 5 bases and J gave up 3 bases; unmatched junction bases: 10. CDR3: CSVLPGQGLDTEAFF. The CDR3 DNA reads TGCAGCGTTCTCCCGGGACAGGGATTGGACACTGAAGCTTTCTTT.

This clonotype has at least ten counts. The V call is TRBV6-2 or TRBV6-3, the J call TRBJ2-7, with D possibly matching TRBD2 (6 bases). V was clipped by 2 bases and J by 0 bases, with 11 bases between them. The CDR3 is made up of 15 amino acids. The V gene's germline CDR1 is MNHEY and CDR2 SVGEGT. Here the CDR3 reads CASSYGGASSYEQYF. The CDR3 bases are TGTGCCAGCAGTTACGGCGGGGCCAGCTCCTACGAGCAGTACTTC.

This clonotype was seen a handful of times. The gene calls are TRBV28 and TRBJ2-1, with D hard to call. The CDR3 covers 14 residues. V shed 3 bases and J shed 9 bases, with 15 bases lying between them. Germline V gene data show CDR1 as MDHEN and CDR2 as SYDVKM. In nucleotides, the CDR3 is TGTGCCAGCAGTTTGGCTCGATCGCTGGGTGAGCAGTTCTTC. This sequence encodes CASSLARSLGEQFF.

Ten or more counts support this clonotype. The rearrangement uses TRBV20-1 and TRBJ2-2, with 12 bases fitting TRBD2. The CDR3 is 15 amino acids. Germline assignment: CDR1 DFQATT and CDR2 SNEGSKA (reference sequence). Trimming took 4 bases from V and 5 from J; bases not matched to a gene: 5. The CDR3 DNA is TGCAGTGCTACTCGGACTAGCGGGGTTACCGGGGAGCTGTTTTTT. Its translation is CSATRTSGVTGELFF.

The chain is built from TRBV20-1 and TRBJ2-7; D might be TRBD1 or TRBD2, each matching 5 bases. CDR1 and CDR2 (germline): DFQATT, SNEGSKA (reference sequence). Deletions cut 0 bases from V and 0 bases from J, with 12 bases between. The length of the CDR3 is 15 residues. DNA of the CDR3: TGCAGTGCTAGAGATACAGGAGGCCTCTCCTACGAGCAGTACTTC. Amino acids: CSARDTGGLSYEQYF.

V is TRBV3-1 and J is TRBJ2-7; no clear D gene. The CDR3 is made up of 15 amino acids. The V and J ends lost 1 base and 0 bases respectively, with 10 bases between them. Germline-derived CDR1 and CDR2 are LGHDT and YNNKEL (reference sequence). The CDR3: CASSQGPASSYEQYF. CDR3 nucleotide sequence: TGTGCCAGCAGCCAAGGCCCTGCTAGCTCCTACGAGCAGTACTTC.

The table lists this clonotype with many counts. The chain couples TRBV29-1 to TRBJ2-1; D unclear. The CDR3 extends over 13 amino acids. The V and J ends lost 8 bases and 6 bases respectively, with 17 bases between them. Germline V lookup: CDR1 SQVTM, CDR2 ANQGSEA. The chain's CDR3 is CSTTDPVVNEQFF. As DNA, the CDR3 is TGCAGCACGACGGACCCTGTTGTCAATGAGCAGTTCTTC.

The V and J genes are TRBV10-2 and TRBJ1-1; no definite D call. The germline gives CDR1 WSHSY, CDR2 SAAADI. With 2 bases removed from V and 2 bases from J, the gap between germline ends came to 12 bases. This CDR3 comprises 15 residues. The CDR3 sequence is CASSEGSGGNTEAFF. The CDR3 DNA reads as TGCGCCAGCAGTGAGGGTTCGGGTGGAAACACTGAAGCTTTCTTT.

V is TRBV28 and J is TRBJ1-6; unclear D gene. The V gene's germline CDR1 is MDHEN and CDR2 SYDVKM. The CDR3 length is 17 residues. The ends were cut back, 6 bases at V and 8 bases at J, with 23 bases in the middle. Written as DNA, the CDR3 is TGTGCCAGCAGCACCCCGGGCCTAACGGCTGTGGATTCACCCCTCCACTTT. The encoded protein is CASSTPGLTAVDSPLHF. Filled out from reference TRBV28 and TRBJ1-6, the complete variable domain reads DVKVTQSSRYLVKRTGEKVFLECVQDMDHENMFWYRQDPGLGLRLIYFSYDVKMKEKGDIPEGYSVSREKKERFSLILESASTNQTSMYLCASSTPGLTAVDSPLHFGNGTRLTVT.

The chain carries TRBV3-1 and TRBJ2-5, with D perhaps matching TRBD1 (6 bases). Trimming left V 3 bases short and J 2 bases short, with 16 bases between. Germline CDR1 reads LGHDT; CDR2 reads YNNKEL (reference sequence). The CDR3 runs 16 residues. DNA for the CDR3: TGTGCCAGCAGCCAGCAATCCGGACAGCAACAAGAGACCCAGTACTTC. Amino acids: CASSQQSGQQQETQYF.

This clonotype was picked up many times. J is TRBJ2-2 and V is TRBV19, with D possibly matching TRBD1 (5 bases). V was trimmed by 3 bases and J by 4 bases, leaving 15 bases between them. This CDR3 contains 16 residues. Germline V gene lookup returns CDR1 LNHDA and CDR2 SQIVND (reference sequence). CDR3 bases: TGTGCCAGTAGTATCTTGGGTGCAGGGTTCACCGGGGAGCTGTTTTTT. It yields the protein CASSILGAGFTGELFF. The variable domain in full, with the rest retrieved from reference TRBV19 and TRBJ2-2, is DGGITQSPKYLFRKEGQNVTLSCEQNLNHDAMYWYRQDPGQGLRLIYYSQIVNDFQKGDIAEGYSVSREKKESFPLTVTSAQKNPTAFYLCASSILGAGFTGELFFGEGSRLTVL.

At least ten counts were recorded for this clonotype. CDR3 sequence: CASRLVGLAGRETQYF. The CDR3 DNA sequence: TGTGCAAGTCGCTTAGTAGGTCTAGCGGGCCGGGAGACCCAGTACTTC. The V and J genes are TRBV12-2 and TRBJ2-5; TRBD2 was called by the table and not checked on the DNA. TRBV12-2 is classified as a pseudogene. CDR3 size: 16 residues.

This clonotype was seen repeatedly, ten times or more. V gene TRBV4-3 combines with J gene TRBJ2-4, with 8 bases fitting TRBD1. Germline CDR1 is LGHNA and CDR2 is YSLEER. Trimming removed 0 bases from V and 6 bases from J; junction bases left unmatched: 4. This CDR3 spans 15 amino acids. The DNA for the CDR3 is TGCGCCAGCAGCCAAGATAAAGGACAGGGAAACATTCAGTACTTC. It encodes CASSQDKGQGNIQYF.

This clonotype was recorded many times. V is TRBV6-5 and J is TRBJ2-2; D not certain. Germline lookup yields CDR1 MNHEY and CDR2 SVGAGI. V dropped 0 bases and J dropped 3 bases, with 5 bases sitting between them. This CDR3 comprises 14 residues. This CDR3 is CASSYSPYTGELFF. CDR3 in DNA: TGTGCCAGCAGTTACTCGCCGTACACCGGGGAGCTGTTTTTT.

This clonotype was counted many times. CDR3 protein: CASSSLDSLSDTQYF. In nucleotides, the CDR3 is TGTGCCAGCAGCTCCCTGGACAGTCTCTCAGATACGCAGTATTTT. V and J are TRBV5-6 and TRBJ2-3, with D possibly TRBD1 on 6 matching bases. In germline, CDR1 is SGHDT, CDR2 YYEEEE. The CDR3 runs 15 residues. V was pared by 3 bases and J by 4 bases, with 15 bases between. Full variable domain (missing parts from reference TRBV5-6 and TRBJ2-3): DAGVTQSPTHLIKTRGQQVTLRCSPKSGHDTVSWYQQALGQGPQFIFQYYEEEERQRGNFPDRFSGHQFPNYSSELNVNALLLGDSALYLCASSSLDSLSDTQYFGPGTRLTVL.

V is TRBV19 and J is TRBJ2-4, with 9 bases lining up with TRBD1. The CDR3 runs 14 residues. Germline CDR1 reads LNHDA; CDR2 reads SQIVND (reference sequence). The V and J ends lost 5 bases and 6 bases, in that order; junction bases with no gene match: 5. The CDR3 DNA reads TGTGCCAGTAGTGCACCGGGACAGGGAAACATTCAGTACTTC. Amino acid sequence: CASSAPGQGNIQYF.

V and J are TRBV11-3 and TRBJ2-7; D remains ambiguous. Germline CDR1 and CDR2: SGHNT and YENEEA. The CDR3 is 12 amino acids. The V end was cut by 4 bases, the J end by 6 bases, with 10 bases between. The CDR3 loop is CASSSGPGEQYF. The DNA of the CDR3 is TGTGCCAGCAGCTCTGGGCCAGGCGAGCAGTACTTC.

This clonotype was seen ten or more times. The chain employs TRBV19 and TRBJ2-1; 9 bases map to TRBD1. Losses at the gene ends were 7 bases for V and 4 bases for J; bases not matched to a gene: 11. Germline V gene sequence: CDR1 LNHDA, CDR2 SQIVND (reference sequence). This CDR3 has 16 amino acids. CDR3 bases: TGTGCCAGTACCATAGGGGGACAGGGTCCTTACAATGAGCAGTTCTTC. Translated, it gives CASTIGGQGPYNEQFF.

V and J are TRBV18 and TRBJ2-1, with D tentatively TRBD1 or TRBD2 (5 bases each). The germline V gene has CDR1 KGHSH and CDR2 LQKENI. The CDR3 length is 11 residues. Trimming stripped 2 bases from V and 16 bases from J, with 12 bases between. The CDR3 is CASSPGIGAFF. The DNA of the CDR3 is TGTGCCAGCTCACCAGGGATCGGGGCCTTCTTC.

In this sample, this clonotype turned up many times. The rearrangement joins TRBV2 to TRBJ2-3, with D possibly TRBD2 on 6 matching bases. The V end was cut by 6 bases, the J end by 1 base, with 14 bases between. Germline values: CDR1 SNHLY, CDR2 FYNNEI. The CDR3 is 15 residues long. The CDR3 nucleotides are TGTGCCAGCAGCTCTCGCGGCGGGGGCACAGATACGCAGTATTTT. It encodes CASSSRGGGTDTQYF.

This clonotype has at least ten counts. The genes are TRBV7-9 and TRBJ2-4, with D tentatively TRBD2 (5 bases). V lost 0 bases and J lost 0, with 12 bases in between. Germline CDR1 and CDR2: SEHNR and FQNEAQ (reference sequence). The CDR3 length is 17 residues. CDR3 sequence: CASSLASAGLAKNIQYF. The CDR3 bases are TGTGCCAGCAGCTTAGCGAGTGCAGGACTAGCCAAAAACATTCAGTACTTC. The full variable domain, in which reference TRBV7-9 and TRBJ2-4 provide the parts outside the CDR3, is DTGVSQNPRHKITKRGQNVTFRCDPISEHNRLYWYRQTLGQGPEFLTYFQNEAQLEKSRLLSDRFSAERPKGSFSTLEIQRTEQGDSAMYLCASSLASAGLAKNIQYFGAGTRLSVL.

This chain connects TRBV7-9 to TRBJ2-3; the match to TRBD1 covers 8 bases. Germline-derived CDR1 and CDR2 are SEHNR and FQNEAQ (reference sequence). The CDR3 extends over 14 amino acids. Trimming removed 4 bases from V and 10 bases from J; junction bases left unmatched: 10. The CDR3 region has the DNA TGTGCCAGCAGCTCACTCACCGGACAGGGATCGCAGTATTTT. It is translated as CASSSLTGQGSQYF.

V usage is TRBV7-2 and J usage is TRBJ2-1; TRBD2 agrees at 7 bases. The CDR3 runs 15 residues. CDR1 is SGHTA and CDR2 is FQGNSA in the germline V gene. Germline trimming cut 4 bases from V and 5 bases from J; bases unmatched to any gene: 8. The CDR3 sequence: CASSSVGGGNNEQFF. The CDR3 DNA reads as TGTGCCAGCAGCTCCGTGGGCGGGGGTAACAATGAGCAGTTCTTC.

This clonotype was seen only a few times. The V call is TRBV29-1, the J call TRBJ2-2; a possible D gene is TRBD1 (6 bases). V shed 4 bases and J shed 2 bases, with 8 bases lying between them. The CDR3 length is 13 residues. Germline V gene data show CDR1 as SQVTM and CDR2 as ANQGSEA. This CDR3 is CSVAGANTGELFF. The CDR3 nucleotides are TGCAGCGTTGCAGGGGCTAACACCGGGGAGCTGTTTTTT.

This clonotype came up a few times. The chain recombines TRBV2 with TRBJ2-3, with TRBD1 matching over 7 bases. Trimming at V came to 4 bases and at J to 11 bases, leaving 18 bases not matched to a gene. Per germline, CDR1 SNHLY and CDR2 FYNNEI. The CDR3 has 16 residues. CDR3 sequence: CASSGQGLDGKRRQYF. Written as DNA, the CDR3 is TGTGCCAGCAGTGGACAGGGTTTGGACGGAAAACGGCGGCAGTATTTT.

This clonotype was observed at least ten times. This rearrangement joins TRBV7-2 to TRBJ2-1, with D perhaps TRBD1 or TRBD2 (5 bases each). CDR3 size: 14 residues. The germline V gene has CDR1 SGHTA and CDR2 FQGNSA. V lost 5 bases and J 9 bases, leaving 17 bases between the germline ends. Here the CDR3 reads CASSTRGPSGEQFF. CDR3 coding DNA: TGTGCCAGCAGCACGAGGGGCCCGTCCGGTGAGCAGTTCTTC.

The table lists this clonotype with a few counts. The rearrangement joins TRBV4-1 to TRBJ1-1; D uncertain. V lost 1 base to trimming and J lost 7 bases, with 10 bases between them. Germline values: CDR1 MGHRA, CDR2 YSYEKL. The CDR3 runs 13 residues. The CDR3 nucleotides are TGCGCCAGCAGCCAAGTAATGGTAGATGAAGCTTTCTTT. It is translated as CASSQVMVDEAFF.

This clonotype is termed medium-sized. V is TRBV7-8 and J is TRBJ2-2; tentatively, D is TRBD2 (5 bases). The CDR3 extends over 15 amino acids. V lost 5 bases, J lost 10 bases, and 20 bases lay in between. Germline CDR1 reads SGHVS; CDR2 reads FQNEAQ. This CDR3 is CASSAPGYGLEELFF. CDR3 sequence (DNA): TGTGCCAGCAGCGCCCCGGGATATGGATTGGAGGAGCTGTTTTTT.

This clonotype showed up many times. V and J are TRBV7-2 and TRBJ2-3, with D perhaps TRBD2 (5 bases). Trimming stripped 5 bases from V and 8 bases from J, with 20 bases between. Germline assignment: CDR1 SGHTA and CDR2 FQGNSA. The CDR3 consists of 15 residues. This CDR3 reads CASSLEPGTRGTQYF. The CDR3 nucleotides read TGTGCCAGCAGCCTCGAGCCGGGAACCCGAGGTACGCAGTATTTT.

This clonotype showed up many times. The rearrangement uses TRBV29-1 and TRBJ2-1; possible D gene TRBD1, 5 bases. Per the germline V gene, CDR1 is SQVTM and CDR2 is ANQGSEA. CDR3 size: 13 residues. V lost 5 bases, J lost 7 bases, and 15 bases lay in between. The CDR3 DNA is TGCAGCGTTTCAAGGGGAACGCTAAATGAGCAGTTCTTC. This gives the protein CSVSRGTLNEQFF.

In this sample, this clonotype turned up many times. This chain connects TRBV20-1 to TRBJ2-5, with TRBD1 identical over 8 bases. The CDR3 has 14 residues. Germline-derived CDR1 and CDR2 are DFQATT and SNEGSKA (reference sequence). V was pared by 6 bases and J by 4 bases, with 10 bases of the junction left unmatched. CDR3 sequence: CSAEDREGGETQYF. In DNA, the CDR3 is TGCAGTGCAGAGGACAGGGAAGGAGGAGAGACCCAGTACTTC.